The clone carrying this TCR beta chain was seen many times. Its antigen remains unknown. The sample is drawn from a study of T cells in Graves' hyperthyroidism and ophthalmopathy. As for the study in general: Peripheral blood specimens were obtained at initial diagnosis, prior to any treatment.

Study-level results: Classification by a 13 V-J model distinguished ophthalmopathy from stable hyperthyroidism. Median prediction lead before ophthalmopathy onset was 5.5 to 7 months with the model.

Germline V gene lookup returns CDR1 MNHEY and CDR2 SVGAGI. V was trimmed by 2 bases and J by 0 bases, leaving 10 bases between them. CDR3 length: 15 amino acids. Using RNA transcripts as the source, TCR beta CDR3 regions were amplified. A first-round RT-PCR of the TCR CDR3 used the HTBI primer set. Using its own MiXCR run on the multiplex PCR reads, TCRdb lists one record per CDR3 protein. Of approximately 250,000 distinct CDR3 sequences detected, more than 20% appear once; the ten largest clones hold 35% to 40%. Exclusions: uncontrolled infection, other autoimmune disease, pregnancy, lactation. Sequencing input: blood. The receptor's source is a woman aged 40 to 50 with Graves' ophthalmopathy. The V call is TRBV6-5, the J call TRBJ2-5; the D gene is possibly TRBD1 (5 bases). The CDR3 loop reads CASSYDTGYQETQYF. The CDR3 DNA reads TGTGCCAGCAGTTACGACACAGGATACCAAGAGACCCAGTACTTC.